This TCR beta chain was identified in a study of molecular identifiers for immune sequencing clone quantification. CDR1 and CDR2 from the germline V gene are MDHEN and SYDVKM. Trimming cost V 4 bases and J 9 bases; bases outside gene matches: 17. The CDR3 has 17 amino acids. TCRdb reprocessed the PCR reads with MiXCR, giving one entry per CDR3 protein. The data contain over 300,000 distinct CDR3 sequences, about 22% of them singletons. Source material: naive CD8+ T cells from blood, with Jurkat cell RNA spiked in. The sample's subset: FACS-sorted CD8+CD4-CCR7+CD45RA+ naive T cells. V gene TRBV28 combines with J gene TRBJ2-1; TRBD1 matches at 8 bases. The origin of this receptor is a human donor in good health. Some libraries in this study had Jurkat cell RNA spiked in. The CDR3 here is CASSYRTGFPGDGEQFF. DNA of the CDR3: TGTGCCAGCAGTTATAGGACAGGGTTCCCTGGTGACGGTGAGCAGTTCTTC.